This T cell receptor beta chain was captured by sequencing in a study of blood T cells in healthy people across ages (dated by TCRdb to between 2014 and 2017). At the level of the whole study: In model experiments, template switching captured about one uniquely barcoded TCR beta cDNA molecule for every two T cells. Age-related changes in TCR beta repertoire diversity were measured in the study by deep sequencing normalized with unique cDNA molecular identifiers. Four age groups were formed from the donors: young (average 16 years), middle-aged (approximately 40), aged (approximately 60) and long-lived (82). The study analyzed two additional independent replicas of 1 million unique cDNA reads from the same blood draw for two donors, one aged 18 to 29 and one aged 80 or older.

Library prep was done by 5' RACE. The sequencer was an Illumina HiSeq 2500. A second PCR of 7 to 11 cycles was run with a J-beta primer mix and a sample-barcoded 5' primer. A template-switch 5' adaptor carrying 12 random nucleotides introduced a unique molecular identifier onto each TCR beta cDNA molecule. Each sample yielded at least 3 million CDR3-containing paired-end reads. First-strand cDNA was synthesized from all RNA with the Mint cDNA synthesis kit, primed by a TRBC-specific oligonucleotide. Following uracil-DNA glycosylase treatment, a first 18-cycle PCR with universal primers M1SS and BC2_uni_R was performed on all cDNA. Under the source paper's analysis protocol: For normalization, 1 million high-quality reads, each with a distinct molecular identifier, were randomly selected from each sample. Reads with shared molecular identifiers were discarded instead of being binned into consensus sequences. MiTCR, set to a Q25 quality threshold and the strictest error-elimination algorithm, was used for CDR3 identification, clonotype clustering and error correction. A nonparametric unseen species model with Euler transformation was used to estimate lower-bound total TCR beta diversity. Using fastp at Q25 and MiXCR, TCRdb reprocessed the public reads and kept productive beta chains. Entries are consolidated by CDR3 protein sequence, retaining the most common genes and DNA. TCRdb's processing, not the study's, gives the V and J calls here. The sample profile shows more than 1,000,000 distinct CDR3 sequences; almost 25% of them were found once. Approximately 0.75% of the sample rests with the top ten.

Here is what the overall study found, with its caveats: Because profiling used bulk unsorted PBMCs, naive and antigen-experienced compartments could not be compared conclusively. Donor CMV infection status was unknown, potentially confounding age-related changes in expanded clonotypes. The percentage of naive T cells measured by flow cytometry correlated strongly with observed TCR beta diversity. Estimates of total diversity based on one million sequenced T cells were considered lower bounds and underestimates. Compared with the aged group, the long-lived group had more naive CD4+ T cells, fewer expanded clones and increased TCR diversity, suggesting age selection. As age increased, observed TCR beta diversity per million T cells dropped in a roughly linear way, and a significant reduction was already evident by age around 41.

Systemically healthy Caucasian individuals from Russia, some 40 in total and aged roughly 6 to 100 years, were included as donors. Each donor gave about 9.8 milliliters of peripheral blood, drawn into EDTA-treated Vacutainer tubes. Ficoll-Paque density-gradient centrifugation was used to isolate PBMCs, with at least 7 million per sample. Total RNA, at least 6 micrograms per sample, was extracted from PBMCs with Trizol reagent. The percentages of naive CD45RAhigh/CD27high T cells were determined by flow cytometry on a PBMC aliquot from every donor. The CDR3 has 14 amino acids, counting the end cysteine and phenylalanine. This entry keeps only the CDR3 DNA: 42 bases, framed from base 1. V is pruned by 7 bases and J by 4 bases, leaving 5 bases of the junction without a gene match. CDR1 is given as KGHSH and CDR2 as LQKENI, both from the germline V gene. As to this clonotype: Its antigen target is currently unknown. The input lacks base qualities; no much larger clone sits a single base away.

These data were also filed under a second study, of T cells of mothers and their children. The second study's paper adds: The donors were nine systemically healthy Caucasian individuals, made up of three mothers and their six children. cDNA synthesis used all of the extracted RNA, with around 1.6 ug of RNA in each 15 ul reaction. Sample barcodes and 2-4 random nucleotides were added via the M1S primer in the second PCR. More than 9 million TCR beta CDR3 reads were obtained from each mother, and approximately 3 million reads were obtained from each child. Thymic selection shapes the output of TCR recombination in a similar way in related and unrelated pairs, and inherited differences have a minor effect. Normalized repertoire overlap was always found to be slightly, but never significantly, higher in related mother-child pairs than in unrelated mother-child pairs. With a sensitivity of approximately 93 clones per million clonotypes, no persistent microchimeric T cell clones were detected. The study used deep NGS to compare TCR beta repertoires of mothers and children, seeking features distinguishing related mother-child pairs from unrelated individuals. On average, the children were approximately 11 +/- 4 years old, while the mothers were approximately 41 +/- 4 years old. Libraries were sequenced on Illumina HiSeq 2000 with 100+100 nt paired-end reads after adapter ligation with NEBNext reagents. Mother and child libraries were prepared a month apart and sequenced in separate runs to prevent cross-contamination. For each donor, between roughly 500,000 and 2,200,000 distinct TCR beta clonotypes were identified. Naive TCR beta clonotypes were estimated from low-frequency clonotypes matched to each donor's FACS-determined naive share, without sorting.

The specimen was blood. The TCR originated in a girl aged 2-15 years in good health. The rearranged segments are TRBV18 and TRBJ2-1, and 9 junctional nucleotides match TRBD1. The DNA sequence is as follows: TGTGCCAGCTTATCCGGGACAGGGTACAATGAGCAGTTCTTC. This sequence encodes CASLSGTGYNEQFF.